This T cell receptor beta chain was documented in a study of blood T cell repertoires in COVID-19. Study as a whole: The United States, Italy and Spain supplied acute and convalescent COVID-19 samples. The cDNA or gDNA used as material had been derived from T cells, B-cell-depleted T cells, or PBMCs.

While infection was still active, Seattle patients were enrolled and then followed longitudinally. Regarding this clone: The junction shows a germline mismatch at one end, possibly a read error.

Original data processing: Counts of nucleated cells, estimated from reference gene primer amplification, were obtained. Profiling relied on immunoSEQ multiplex PCR, and the TCRdb table lists in-frame clones only, not all of them. V, J and clone size are those of that table, while D and trimming were read from the DNA. The repertoire includes 170,000 or so clones, approximately 87% of them detected once, and about an eighth sits in the top ten. The sequenced sample was peripheral blood. This TCR came from a woman between 65 and 79 years old with COVID-19, enrolled during active disease.

CDR3 nucleotides: TGCGCCAGCAGCTTACCGAGAGACACCCGGAACCGGGACAGGGACTTC. Its protein product is CASSLPRDTRNRDRDF. The rearrangement uses TRBV5-1 and TRBJ2-5; 9 nucleotides match TRBD1. The germline V gene encodes CDR1 SGHRS and CDR2 YFSETQ. This CDR3 is 16 amino acids long.